These 17 T cell receptor beta chains originate from one sample sequenced in a study of technical replicates of blood from a handful of donors listed by TCRdb under 2017. Library generation was performed with the immunoSEQ multiplex PCR assay. TCRdb provides this immuneACCESS table in a form limited to in-frame rearrangements. Some clones are lacking; in checked studies, under half of them reflect an unresolved V gene, and why the rest are absent is not known. Across this sample there are more than 65,000 clones, with roughly 94% seen only once. The ten largest clonotypes hold around 0.25% of the sample. Sequencing was performed on T cells isolated from PBMCs. The origin of the receptors is a human donor in good health.

CDR3 in amino acids: CASSLLGGDTQYF. CDR3 nucleotides: TGTGCCAGCAGCTTATTAGGGGGAGATACGCAGTATTTT. The chain combines TRBV5-4 with TRBJ2-3, with D possibly being TRBD1 (6 bases). CDR3 length: 13 residues. Deletions cut 2 bases from V and 5 bases from J, with 9 bases between. Germline V gene sequence: CDR1 SGHNT, CDR2 YYREEE (reference sequence).

J is TRBJ2-7 and V is TRBV19; D might be TRBD1 (7 bases). Germline values: CDR1 LNHDA, CDR2 SQIVND (reference sequence). This CDR3 comprises 14 residues. Trimming took 8 bases from V and 3 from J, leaving 17 bases between them. This chain's CDR3 is CASAGQNSFYEQYF. The CDR3 DNA reads TGTGCCAGTGCGGGACAGAACTCTTTCTACGAGCAGTACTTC.

The chain uses TRBV27 and TRBJ2-1, with 11 bases that match TRBD2. Trimming at V came to 6 bases and at J to 5 bases, leaving 6 bases not matched to a gene. The CDR3 covers 15 residues. CDR1 and CDR2 (germline): MNHEY, SMNVEV (reference sequence). This chain's CDR3 is CASSRGLAGDNEQFF. For the CDR3, the DNA is TGTGCCAGCAGCCGCGGACTAGCGGGTGACAATGAGCAGTTCTTC.

V and J are TRBV5-4 and TRBJ1-2; TRBD1 matches 8 bases. Per germline, CDR1 SGHNT and CDR2 YYREEE (reference sequence). The CDR3 loop spans 13 amino acids. V was clipped by 4 bases and J by 4 bases; unmatched bases: 3. In nucleotides, the CDR3 is TGTGCCAGCAGCGCCGGGACAGGCTATGGCTACACCTTC. Its translation: CASSAGTGYGYTF.

The chain combines TRBV6-5 with TRBJ1-5; possibly TRBD1 for D (5 bases). CDR1 and CDR2 from the germline V gene are MNHEY and SVGAGI. V lost 6 bases and J lost 2, with 14 bases in between. The length of the CDR3 is 15 residues. The CDR3 sequence: CASRGAGGRNQPQHF. In DNA form, the CDR3 reads TGTGCCAGCAGGGGTGCCGGGGGTCGCAATCAGCCCCAGCATTTT.

The rearrangement links TRBV6-1 to TRBJ2-7; TRBD2 is a possible D gene (6 bases). V lost 3 bases, J lost 5 bases, and 26 bases lay in between. The CDR3 runs 18 residues. Germline CDR1 MNHNS, CDR2 SASEGT. CDR3 in DNA: TGTGCCAGCAGTGACGATAGTTTCGGCGGGAAAACCTTGGACGAGCAGTACTTC. Translating it yields CASSDDSFGGKTLDEQYF.

This chain uses TRBV11-2 with TRBJ1-2; TRBD1 matches at 8 bases. The V gene's germline CDR1 is SGHAT and CDR2 FQNNGV. CDR3 size: 19 residues. Trimming at V came to 5 bases and at J to 0 bases, leaving 17 bases not matched to a gene. CDR3 sequence (DNA): TGTGCCAGCAGCCCTGGGACAGGCTTCAGTCTCACGGCTAACTATGGCTACACCTTC. It is translated as CASSPGTGFSLTANYGYTF.

V and J are TRBV7-9 and TRBJ2-7; 11 bases map to TRBD1. The germline CDR1 and CDR2 sequences are SEHNR and FQNEAQ (reference sequence). CDR3 length: 14 residues. The junction had 4 bases not matched to a gene; V was cut back by 3 bases and J by 6 bases. The CDR3 reads CASSFGQGASEQYF. The CDR3 DNA is TGTGCCAGCAGCTTCGGACAGGGGGCGTCCGAGCAGTACTTC.

The chain uses TRBV7-3 and TRBJ2-5; no clear D gene. CDR3 length: 13 amino acids. Trimming cost V 5 bases and J 2 bases, with 9 bases left between them. Germline CDR1 is SGHTA and CDR2 is FQGTGA. CDR3 residues: CASSLTVQETQYF. Written as DNA, the CDR3 is TGTGCCAGCAGCCTCACGGTGCAAGAGACCCAGTACTTC. Using reference TRBV7-3 and TRBJ2-5 for the parts outside the CDR3, the full variable domain is GAGVSQTPSNKVTEKGKYVELRCDPISGHTALYWYRQSLGQGPEFLIYFQGTGAADDSGLPNDRFFAVRPEGSVSTLKIQRTERGDSAVYLCASSLTVQETQYFGPGTRLLVL.

This sequence joins TRBV4-1 and TRBJ2-2; D perhaps matches TRBD2 (5 bases). From germline, CDR1 is MGHRA and CDR2 YSYEKL. CDR3 length equals 15 residues. V was pared by 0 bases and J by 5 bases, with 10 bases between. The CDR3 loop reads CASSQEWTGTGELFF. CDR3 bases: TGCGCCAGCAGCCAAGAATGGACGGGGACCGGGGAGCTGTTTTTT.

The chain employs TRBV11-3 and TRBJ1-1; D not resolved. CDR3 length: 13 amino acids. Trimming pared 3 bases from V and 0 bases from J, leaving 5 bases between. Germline assignment: CDR1 SGHNT and CDR2 YENEEA. CDR3 amino acids: CASSFPLNTEAFF. The CDR3 DNA reads TGTGCCAGCAGCTTTCCCTTGAACACTGAAGCTTTCTTT.

The V gene is TRBV30, the J gene TRBJ2-5; 9 positions match TRBD2. The CDR3 loop spans 14 amino acids. Germline V gives CDR1 GTSNPN, CDR2 SVGIG (reference sequence). With V trimmed by 3 bases and J by 2 bases, 4 bases remained unmatched. CDR3 amino acids: CAWSLAGNQETQYF. Written as DNA, the CDR3 is TGTGCCTGGAGCCTAGCGGGGAATCAAGAGACCCAGTACTTC. The complete variable domain, with remaining parts taken from reference TRBV30 and TRBJ2-5, reads SQTIHQWPATLVQPVGSPLSLECTVEGTSNPNLYWYRQAAGRGLQLLFYSVGIGQISSEVPQNLSASRPQDRQFILSSKKLLLSDSGFYLCAWSLAGNQETQYFGPGTRLLVL.

The rearrangement links TRBV6-4 to TRBJ2-3, with 10 bases matching TRBD1. The V gene's germline CDR1 is MRHNA and CDR2 SNTAGT. V dropped 4 bases and J dropped 2; count of bases not matched to a gene: 3. The CDR3 covers 15 residues. The chain's CDR3 is CASSAGTGDTDTQYF. Here the CDR3 DNA reads TGTGCCAGCAGTGCAGGGACAGGGGACACAGATACGCAGTATTTT.

V gene TRBV6-5 combines with J gene TRBJ1-6, with D hard to call. Germline CDR1 is MNHEY and CDR2 is SVGAGI. This CDR3 is built from 13 residues. V dropped 8 bases and J dropped 11 bases, with 16 bases sitting between them. The DNA for the CDR3 is TGTGCCAGCCCGAGTGATATGAGGCCACCCCTCCACTTT. Residues: CASPSDMRPPLHF.

The chain couples TRBV9 to TRBJ2-2; 10 bases align to TRBD1. CDR1 SGDLS and CDR2 YYNGEE come from the germline V gene. V shed 3 bases and J 9 bases; nucleotides not matched to a gene: 14. The CDR3 loop spans 17 amino acids. The chain's CDR3 is CASSATGTGALGRELFF. CDR3 in DNA: TGTGCCAGCAGCGCAACCGGGACAGGGGCCTTGGGTCGGGAGCTGTTTTTT.

The rearrangement links TRBV7-6 to TRBJ2-7, with 11 bases fitting TRBD2. CDR1 and CDR2 (germline): SGHVS, FNYEAQ. There are 16 residues in the CDR3. V lost 5 bases to trimming and J lost 2 bases; unmatched junction nucleotides: 8. Here the CDR3 reads CASSLGTSGHTYEQYF. Written as DNA, the CDR3 is TGTGCCAGCAGCCTCGGGACTAGCGGACATACCTACGAGCAGTACTTC.

The CDR3 sequence is CASSPGAEGNQPQHF. As DNA, the CDR3 is TGTGCCAGCAGCCCAGGGGCCGAGGGTAATCAGCCCCAGCATTTT. The chain couples TRBV7-9 to TRBJ1-5; a possible D gene is TRBD1 (6 bases). Deletions cut 5 bases from V and 4 bases from J, with 15 bases between. Germline V gene data show CDR1 as SEHNR and CDR2 as FQNEAQ (reference sequence). The CDR3 is 15 amino acids.